The entry that follows covers one TCR beta chain sequence. The target antigen is unknown. The data were taken from a study of PD-1 blockade in classical Hodgkin lymphoma. The overall study: The patients were dosed with nivolumab 3 mg/kg, infused intravenously every 2 weeks.

Germline loops: CDR1 LNHDA, CDR2 SQIVND (reference sequence). V shed 7 bases and J shed 8 bases, with 20 bases lying between them. This CDR3 has 14 residues. Study-wide results and caveats: Before treatment, TCR diversity in newly diagnosed patients was reportedly lower than in healthy donors. Complete responders had baseline diversity similar to newly diagnosed patients. CD4+ TCR diversity, unlike CD8+, climbed significantly by C4D1.

Each and every patient relapsed after autologous stem cell transplantation, and patients got differing brentuximab vedotin exposure. Clones were read by immunoSEQ multiplex PCR, and TCRdb kept only the in-frame ones, dropping some. The sample records more than 45,000 clones, over 70% being singletons. This receptor was obtained from a human donor with classical Hodgkin lymphoma. The material sequenced was peripheral blood mononuclear cells (PBMCs), taken at baseline. The V gene is TRBV19, the J gene TRBJ1-2; maybe TRBD1 (6 bases). CDR3 coding DNA: TGTGCCAGTATGGAGGGGGACTGGAAGAAAGGCTACACCTTC. Protein sequence: CASMEGDWKKGYTF.